This T cell receptor beta chain derives from a study of beta chain features in type 1 diabetes. CDR1 and CDR2 (germline): GTSNPN, SVGIG (reference sequence). The CDR3 extends over 15 amino acids. V was pared by 2 bases and J by 1 base, with 9 bases between. Of the isolated RNA, all was reverse transcribed, and so the sequenced material was expressed TCRB transcripts. Assay used: immunoSEQ multiplex PCR; TCRdb lists only in-frame clones, some missing. The table shows 400,000 to 600,000 clones, with 30% occurring only once. The origin of this receptor is a man younger than 30 in good health. This chain uses TRBV30 with TRBJ2-6, with unresolved D. Sequenced input: naive CD4+ T cells from blood. CDR3 loop: CAWSRWESGANVLTF. CDR3 nucleotides: TGTGCCTGGAGTAGGTGGGAATCTGGGGCCAACGTCCTGACTTTC. Full variable domain (outside the CDR3, taken from reference TRBV30 and TRBJ2-6): SQTIHQWPATLVQPVGSPLSLECTVEGTSNPNLYWYRQAAGRGLQLLFYSVGIGQISSEVPQNLSASRPQDRQFILSSKKLLLSDSGFYLCAWSRWESGANVLTFGAGSRLTVL.